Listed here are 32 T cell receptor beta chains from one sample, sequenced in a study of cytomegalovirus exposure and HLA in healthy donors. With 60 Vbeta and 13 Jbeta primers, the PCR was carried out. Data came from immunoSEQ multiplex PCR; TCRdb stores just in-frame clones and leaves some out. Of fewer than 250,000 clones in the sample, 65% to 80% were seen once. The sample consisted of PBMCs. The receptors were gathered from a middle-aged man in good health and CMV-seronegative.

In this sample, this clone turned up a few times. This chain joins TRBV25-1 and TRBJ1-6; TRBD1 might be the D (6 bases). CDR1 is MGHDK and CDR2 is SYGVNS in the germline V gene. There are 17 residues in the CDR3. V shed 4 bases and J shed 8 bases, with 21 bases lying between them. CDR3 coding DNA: TGTGCCAGCAGTGCTGACTCCAGGGGTGTAAGCTATTCACCCCTCCACTTT. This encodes CASSADSRGVSYSPLHF.

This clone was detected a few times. The chain's CDR3 is CASSIAQGPYSGANVLTF. The CDR3 DNA sequence: TGTGCCAGTAGTATCGCCCAGGGCCCTTACTCTGGGGCCAACGTCCTGACTTTC. The gene calls are TRBV19 and TRBJ2-6; possibly TRBD1 for D (5 bases). CDR1 is LNHDA and CDR2 is SQIVND in the germline V gene (reference sequence). The CDR3 is 18 amino acids. V lost 3 bases, J lost 0 bases, and 15 bases lay in between.

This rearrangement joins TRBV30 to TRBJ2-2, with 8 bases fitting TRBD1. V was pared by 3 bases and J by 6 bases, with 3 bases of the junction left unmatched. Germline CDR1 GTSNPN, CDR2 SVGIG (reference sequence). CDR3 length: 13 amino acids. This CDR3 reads CAWRNRGSGELFF. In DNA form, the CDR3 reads TGTGCCTGGAGGAACAGGGGGTCCGGGGAGCTGTTTTTT.

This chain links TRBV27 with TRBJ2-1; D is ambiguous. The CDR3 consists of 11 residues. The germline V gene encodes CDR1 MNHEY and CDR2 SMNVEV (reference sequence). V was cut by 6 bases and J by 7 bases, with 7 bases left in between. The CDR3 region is CASRFNNEQFF. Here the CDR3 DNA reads TGTGCCAGCAGATTTAATAATGAGCAGTTCTTC.

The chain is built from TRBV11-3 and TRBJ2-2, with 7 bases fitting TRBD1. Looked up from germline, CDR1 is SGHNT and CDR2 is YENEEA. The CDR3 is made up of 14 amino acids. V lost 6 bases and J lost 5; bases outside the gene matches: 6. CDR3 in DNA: TGTGCCAGCAGACAGGGGCGCTGGACCGGGGAGCTGTTTTTT. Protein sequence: CASRQGRWTGELFF.

The CDR3 DNA is TGTGCCAGCAGCGTAAAGAGCTCCTACAATGAGCAGTTCTTC. This codes for CASSVKSSYNEQFF. The rearrangement links TRBV9 to TRBJ2-1; D ambiguous. V was shortened by 1 base and J by 0 bases, with 5 bases between the two germline ends. The CDR3 has 14 amino acids. Germline V gene sequence: CDR1 SGDLS, CDR2 YYNGEE.

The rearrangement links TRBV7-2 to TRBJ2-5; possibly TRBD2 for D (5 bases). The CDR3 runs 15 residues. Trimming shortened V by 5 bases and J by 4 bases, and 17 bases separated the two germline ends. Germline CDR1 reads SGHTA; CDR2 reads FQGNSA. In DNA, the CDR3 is TGTGCCAGCAGCCTTCAGACCTCGAGCGGAGAGACCCAGTACTTC. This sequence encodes CASSLQTSSGETQYF.

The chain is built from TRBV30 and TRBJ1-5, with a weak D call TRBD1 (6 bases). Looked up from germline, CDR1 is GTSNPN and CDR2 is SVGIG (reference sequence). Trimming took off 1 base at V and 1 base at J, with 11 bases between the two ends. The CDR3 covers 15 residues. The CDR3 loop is CAWSDLGASNQPQHF. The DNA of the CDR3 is TGTGCCTGGAGTGATTTGGGGGCGAGCAATCAGCCCCAGCATTTT.

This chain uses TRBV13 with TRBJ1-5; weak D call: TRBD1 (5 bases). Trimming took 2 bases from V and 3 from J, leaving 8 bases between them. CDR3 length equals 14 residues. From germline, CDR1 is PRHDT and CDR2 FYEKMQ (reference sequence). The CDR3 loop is CASSLRGLNQPQHF. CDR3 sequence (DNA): TGTGCCAGCAGCTTAAGGGGTCTCAATCAGCCCCAGCATTTT.

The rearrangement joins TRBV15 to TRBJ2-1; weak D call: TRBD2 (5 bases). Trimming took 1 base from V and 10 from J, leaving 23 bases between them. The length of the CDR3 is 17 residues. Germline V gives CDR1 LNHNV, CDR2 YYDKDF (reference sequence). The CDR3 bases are TGTGCCACCAGCAGAGTCGGTGAGAGGGTAAGGACCTGGGAGCAGTTCTTC. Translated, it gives CATSRVGERVRTWEQFF.

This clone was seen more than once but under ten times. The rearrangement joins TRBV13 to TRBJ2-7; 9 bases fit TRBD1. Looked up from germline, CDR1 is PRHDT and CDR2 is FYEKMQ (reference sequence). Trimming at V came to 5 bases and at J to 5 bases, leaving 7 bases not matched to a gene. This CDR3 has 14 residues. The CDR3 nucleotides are TGTGCCAGCAGCAACAGGGGGCCGGGGAACGAGCAGTACTTC. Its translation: CASSNRGPGNEQYF.

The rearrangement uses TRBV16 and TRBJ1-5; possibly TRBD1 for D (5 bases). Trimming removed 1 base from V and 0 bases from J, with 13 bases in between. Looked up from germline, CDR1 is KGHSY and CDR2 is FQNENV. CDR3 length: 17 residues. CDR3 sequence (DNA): TGTGCCAGCAGCCAATGGGAGGGGTCGACTAGCAATCAGCCCCAGCATTTT. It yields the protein CASSQWEGSTSNQPQHF. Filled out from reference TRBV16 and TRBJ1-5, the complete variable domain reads GEEVAQTPKHLVRGEGQKAKLYCAPIKGHSYVFWYQQVLKNEFKFLISFQNENVFDETGMPKERFSAKCLPNSPCSLEIQATKLEDSAVYFCASSQWEGSTSNQPQHFGDGTRLSIL.

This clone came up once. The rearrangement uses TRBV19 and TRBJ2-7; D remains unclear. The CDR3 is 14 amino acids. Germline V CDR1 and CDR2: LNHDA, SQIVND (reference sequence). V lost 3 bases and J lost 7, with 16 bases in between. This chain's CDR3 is CASSILDTAPEQYF. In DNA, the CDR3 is TGTGCCAGTAGTATCCTTGACACGGCCCCAGAGCAGTACTTC.

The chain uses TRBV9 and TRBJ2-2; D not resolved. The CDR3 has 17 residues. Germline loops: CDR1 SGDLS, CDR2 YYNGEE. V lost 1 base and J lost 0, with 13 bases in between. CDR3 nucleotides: TGTGCCAGCAGCGTAACAAACAGATACACGAACACCGGGGAGCTGTTTTTT. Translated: CASSVTNRYTNTGELFF. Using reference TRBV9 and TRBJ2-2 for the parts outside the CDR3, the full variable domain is DSGVTQTPKHLITATGQRVTLRCSPRSGDLSVYWYQQSLDQGLQFLIQYYNGEERAKGNILERFSAQQFPDLHSELNLSSLELGDSALYFCASSVTNRYTNTGELFFGEGSRLTVL.

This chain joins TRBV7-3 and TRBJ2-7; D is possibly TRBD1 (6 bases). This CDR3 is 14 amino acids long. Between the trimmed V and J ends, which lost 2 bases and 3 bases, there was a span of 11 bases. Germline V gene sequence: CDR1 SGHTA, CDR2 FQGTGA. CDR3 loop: CASSLAHRDYEQYF. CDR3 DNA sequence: TGTGCCAGCAGCTTAGCCCACAGGGACTACGAGCAGTACTTC.

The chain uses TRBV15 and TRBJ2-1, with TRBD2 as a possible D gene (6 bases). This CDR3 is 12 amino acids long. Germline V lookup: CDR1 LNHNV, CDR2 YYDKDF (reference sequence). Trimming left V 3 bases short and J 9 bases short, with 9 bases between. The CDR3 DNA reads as TGTGCCACCAGCAGGTGGCGGGGTGAGCAGTTCTTC. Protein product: CATSRWRGEQFF.

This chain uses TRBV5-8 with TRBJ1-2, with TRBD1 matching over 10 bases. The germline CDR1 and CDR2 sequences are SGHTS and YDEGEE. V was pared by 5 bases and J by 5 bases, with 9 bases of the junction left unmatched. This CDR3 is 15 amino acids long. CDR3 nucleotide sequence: TGTGCCAGCAGAGTGCAGGGGACAGGGGTTTATGGCTACACCTTC. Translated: CASRVQGTGVYGYTF. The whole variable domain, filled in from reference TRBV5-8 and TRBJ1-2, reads EAGVTQSPTHLIKTRGQQATLRCSPISGHTSVYWYQQALGLGLQFLLWYDEGEERNRGNFPPRFSGRQFPNYSSELNVNALELEDSALYLCASRVQGTGVYGYTFGSGTRLTVV.

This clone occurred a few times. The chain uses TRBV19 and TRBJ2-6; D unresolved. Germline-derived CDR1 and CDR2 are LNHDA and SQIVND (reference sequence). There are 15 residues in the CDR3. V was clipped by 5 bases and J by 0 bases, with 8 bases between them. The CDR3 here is CASSAYSSGANVLTF. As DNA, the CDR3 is TGTGCCAGTAGTGCTTACAGCTCTGGGGCCAACGTCCTGACTTTC.

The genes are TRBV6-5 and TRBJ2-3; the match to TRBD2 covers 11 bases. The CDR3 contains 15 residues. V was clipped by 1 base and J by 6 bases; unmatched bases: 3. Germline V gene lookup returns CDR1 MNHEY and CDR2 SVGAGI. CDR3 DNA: TGTGCCAGCAGTTACTTATCTAGCGGGGGGGATACGCAGTATTTT. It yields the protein CASSYLSSGGDTQYF.

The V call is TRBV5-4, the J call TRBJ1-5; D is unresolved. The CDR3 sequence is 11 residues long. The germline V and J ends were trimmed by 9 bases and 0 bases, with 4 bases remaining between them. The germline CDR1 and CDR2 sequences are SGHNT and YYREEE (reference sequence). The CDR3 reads CATHSNQPQHF. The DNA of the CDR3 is TGTGCCACACATAGCAATCAGCCCCAGCATTTT.

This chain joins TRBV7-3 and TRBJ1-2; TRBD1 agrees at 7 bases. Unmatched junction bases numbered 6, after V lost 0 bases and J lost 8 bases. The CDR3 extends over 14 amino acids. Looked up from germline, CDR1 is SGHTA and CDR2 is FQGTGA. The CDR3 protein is CASSLTAGGGGYTF. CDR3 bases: TGTGCCAGCAGCTTAACGGCAGGGGGAGGAGGCTACACCTTC.

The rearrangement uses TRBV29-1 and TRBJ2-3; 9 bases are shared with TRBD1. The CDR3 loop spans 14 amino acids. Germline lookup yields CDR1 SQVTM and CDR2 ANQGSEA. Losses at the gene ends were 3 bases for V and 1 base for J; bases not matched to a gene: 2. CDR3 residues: CSVERTGGTDTQYF. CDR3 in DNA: TGCAGCGTTGAGAGGACAGGGGGCACAGATACGCAGTATTTT.

The CDR3 DNA is TGTGCCAGTACCCCGGGGGGGGGCACTGAAGCTTTCTTT. Encoded protein: CASTPGGGTEAFF. The rearrangement joins TRBV19 to TRBJ1-1, with a possible D match to TRBD1 (5 bases). V lost 7 bases and J 4 bases, leaving 13 bases between the germline ends. The length of the CDR3 is 13 residues. The germline gives CDR1 LNHDA, CDR2 SQIVND (reference sequence).

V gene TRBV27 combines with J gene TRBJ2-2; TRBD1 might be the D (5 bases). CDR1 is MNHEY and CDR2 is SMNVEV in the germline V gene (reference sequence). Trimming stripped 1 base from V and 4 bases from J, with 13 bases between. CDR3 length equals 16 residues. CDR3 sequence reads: CASSLYAGWGTGELFF. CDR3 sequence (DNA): TGTGCCAGCAGTTTATATGCAGGGTGGGGCACCGGGGAGCTGTTTTTT.

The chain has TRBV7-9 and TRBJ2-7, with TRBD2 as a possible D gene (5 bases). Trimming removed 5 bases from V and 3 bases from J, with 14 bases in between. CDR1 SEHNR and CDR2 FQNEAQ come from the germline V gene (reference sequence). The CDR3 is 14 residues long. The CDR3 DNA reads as TGTGCCAGCAGCACCCCCGGGAATTACTACGAGCAGTACTTC. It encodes CASSTPGNYYEQYF.

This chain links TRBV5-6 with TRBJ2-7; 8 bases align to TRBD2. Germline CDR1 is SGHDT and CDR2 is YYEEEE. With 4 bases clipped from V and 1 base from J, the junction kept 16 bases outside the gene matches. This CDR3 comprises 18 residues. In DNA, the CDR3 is TGTGCCAGCAGCCAACTCCTTCGAGGCGGGAGGTCTTCCTACGAGCAGTACTTC. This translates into CASSQLLRGGRSSYEQYF.

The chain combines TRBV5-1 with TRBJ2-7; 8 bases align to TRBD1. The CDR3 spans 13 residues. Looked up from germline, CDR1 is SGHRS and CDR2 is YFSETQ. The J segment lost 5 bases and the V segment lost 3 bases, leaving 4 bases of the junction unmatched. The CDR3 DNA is TGCGCCAGCAGCTACGGACAGGGCGACGAGCAGTACTTC. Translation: CASSYGQGDEQYF.

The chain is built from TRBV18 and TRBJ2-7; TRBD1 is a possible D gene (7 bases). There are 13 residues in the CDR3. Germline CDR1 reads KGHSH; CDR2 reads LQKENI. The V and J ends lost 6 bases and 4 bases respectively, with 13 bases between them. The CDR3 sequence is CASSGGQQYEQYF. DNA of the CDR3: TGTGCCAGCTCGGGGGGACAGCAGTACGAGCAGTACTTC.

The CDR3 nucleotides are TGTGCCAGCAGTAAGGGGCGGGAGACCCAGTACTTC. Protein product: CASSKGRETQYF. The chain employs TRBV27 and TRBJ2-5; perhaps TRBD1 as D (5 bases). The CDR3 is 12 amino acids. V lost 5 bases and J lost 5, with 9 bases in between. The V gene's germline CDR1 is MNHEY and CDR2 SMNVEV (reference sequence).

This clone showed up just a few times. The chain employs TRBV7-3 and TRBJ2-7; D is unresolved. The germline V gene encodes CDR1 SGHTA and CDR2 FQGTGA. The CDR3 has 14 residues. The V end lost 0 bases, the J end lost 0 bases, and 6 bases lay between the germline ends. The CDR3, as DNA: TGTGCCAGCAGCTTAACACCTAGCTCCTACGAGCAGTACTTC. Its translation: CASSLTPSSYEQYF. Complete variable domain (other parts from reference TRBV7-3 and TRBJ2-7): GAGVSQTPSNKVTEKGKYVELRCDPISGHTALYWYRQSLGQGPEFLIYFQGTGAADDSGLPNDRFFAVRPEGSVSTLKIQRTERGDSAVYLCASSLTPSSYEQYFGPGTRLTVT.

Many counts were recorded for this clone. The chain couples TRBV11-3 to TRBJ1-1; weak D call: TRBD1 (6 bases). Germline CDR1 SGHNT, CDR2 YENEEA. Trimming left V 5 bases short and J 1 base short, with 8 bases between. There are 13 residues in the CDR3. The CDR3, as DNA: TGTGCCAGCAGCCGACAGGAGAACACTGAAGCTTTCTTT. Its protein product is CASSRQENTEAFF. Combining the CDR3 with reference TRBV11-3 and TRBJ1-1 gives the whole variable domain EAGVVQSPRYKIIEKKQPVAFWCNPISGHNTLYWYLQNLGQGPELLIRYENEEAVDDSQLPKDRFSAERLKGVDSTLKIQPAELGDSAVYLCASSRQENTEAFFGQGTRLTVV.

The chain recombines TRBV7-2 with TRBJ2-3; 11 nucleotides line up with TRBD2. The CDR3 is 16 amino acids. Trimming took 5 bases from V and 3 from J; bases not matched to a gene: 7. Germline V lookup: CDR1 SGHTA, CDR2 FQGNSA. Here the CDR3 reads CASSNLAGGRTDTQYF. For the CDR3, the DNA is TGTGCCAGCAGCAATCTAGCGGGAGGAAGGACAGATACGCAGTATTTT.